The 15 T cell receptor beta chains in this list originate from one sample, sequenced in a study of cytomegalovirus exposure and HLA in healthy donors. 60 Vbeta and 13 Jbeta primers were used in PCR. Repertoires were generated with immunoSEQ multiplex PCR, while TCRdb's copy carries only in-frame clones and drops some. This repertoire includes 160,000 or so clones. Sequenced input: PBMCs. These receptors were obtained from a young man in good health and CMV-seronegative.

CDR3 sequence: CASSLNTGKETQYF. CDR3 nucleotides: TGCGCCAGCAGCCTAAATACAGGGAAAGAGACCCAGTACTTC. J is TRBJ2-5 and V is TRBV5-1; D might be TRBD1 (6 bases). This CDR3 comprises 14 residues. Germline V lookup: CDR1 SGHRS, CDR2 YFSETQ. V lost 4 bases, J lost 3 bases, and 13 bases lay in between.

A remark on this clone: The sample has other DNA sequences that encode this CDR3 too. CDR3 region: CASSESIGLAGELEQFF. The CDR3 DNA is TGCGCCAGCAGTGAGTCGATAGGACTGGCGGGAGAACTTGAGCAGTTCTTC. This chain joins TRBV10-1 and TRBJ2-1; TRBD2 matches at 7 bases. Per the germline V gene, CDR1 is WNHNN and CDR2 is SYGVQD (reference sequence). The trim removed 0 bases at V and 9 bases at J, leaving 14 bases unmatched. The CDR3 length is 17 residues.

A word on this clone: This CDR3 is also generated by other DNA sequences in the sample. The gene calls are TRBV28 and TRBJ2-7, with D hard to call. The CDR3 runs to 11 residues. V lost 6 bases and J 1 base, leaving 4 bases between the germline ends. Germline CDR1 is MDHEN and CDR2 is SYDVKM. CDR3 bases: TGTGCCAGCAGCTCTTCCTACGAGCAGTACTTC. This translates into CASSSSYEQYF.

The CDR3 sequence: CASSWRGGKNTGELFF. As DNA, the CDR3 is TGCGCCAGCAGCTGGAGAGGAGGCAAGAACACCGGGGAGCTGTTTTTT. V gene TRBV5-1 combines with J gene TRBJ2-2; possible D gene TRBD2, 5 bases. CDR1 is SGHRS and CDR2 is YFSETQ in the germline V gene. Trimming cost V 3 bases and J 1 base, with 13 bases left between them. The CDR3 has 16 residues.

The chain has TRBV5-1 and TRBJ1-1; TRBD1 might be the D (5 bases). The CDR3 has 15 residues. Looked up from germline, CDR1 is SGHRS and CDR2 is YFSETQ. V lost 6 bases to trimming and J lost 4 bases, with 19 bases between them. The CDR3 DNA sequence: TGCGCCAGCAACCAGGACATCTTCCGAGGCACTGAAGCTTTCTTT. Its protein product is CASNQDIFRGTEAFF. The full variable domain, its missing parts supplied by reference TRBV5-1 and TRBJ1-1, is KAGVTQTPRYLIKTRGQQVTLSCSPISGHRSVSWYQQTPGQGLQFLFEYFSETQRNKGNFPGRFSGRQFSNSRSEMNVSTLELGDSALYLCASNQDIFRGTEAFFGQGTRLTVV.

The J gene is TRBJ2-1, the V gene TRBV28; 7 nucleotides match TRBD2. V dropped 4 bases and J dropped 4; count of bases not matched to a gene: 16. Germline loops: CDR1 MDHEN, CDR2 SYDVKM. The CDR3 sequence is 18 residues long. In DNA form, the CDR3 reads TGTGCCAGCAGTTCTAGTTCACTGCTGGGGACTATATACAATGAGCAGTTCTTC. This encodes CASSSSSLLGTIYNEQFF.

This chain uses TRBV25-1 with TRBJ2-5; 7 positions match TRBD1. The J call may be faulty, since TRBJ2-7 better matches the DNA end. Germline CDR1 and CDR2: MGHDK and SYGVNS. There are 14 residues in the CDR3. The CDR3 DNA sequence: TGTGCCAGCAGTGAACTAGGACAGGTTTACGAGCAGTACTTC. Its protein is CASSELGQVYEQYF.

This chain connects TRBV19 to TRBJ2-7; 7 nucleotides line up with TRBD1. The CDR3 is 16 amino acids. The trim removed 4 bases at V and 4 bases at J, leaving 13 bases unmatched. Germline V CDR1 and CDR2: LNHDA, SQIVND (reference sequence). The CDR3: CASSTQGPPTPYEQYF. The CDR3 region has the DNA TGTGCCAGTAGTACACAGGGGCCCCCCACCCCGTACGAGCAGTACTTC.

The rearrangement uses TRBV4-1 and TRBJ2-7, with D perhaps TRBD2 (6 bases). Germline-derived CDR1 and CDR2 are MGHRA and YSYEKL. The CDR3 is 13 residues long. Trimming left V 6 bases short and J 2 bases short, with 11 bases between. The CDR3 region is CASSFRGTYEQYF. CDR3 DNA sequence: TGCGCCAGCAGTTTCCGCGGGACCTACGAGCAGTACTTC.

V usage is TRBV2 and J usage is TRBJ2-3; perhaps TRBD2 as D (5 bases). Trimming pared 7 bases from V and 4 bases from J, leaving 9 bases between. Looked up from germline, CDR1 is SNHLY and CDR2 is FYNNEI. The CDR3 is made up of 12 amino acids. The CDR3 here is CASKAEADTQYF. The CDR3, as DNA: TGTGCCAGCAAGGCGGAGGCAGATACGCAGTATTTT.

The chain joins TRBV19 to TRBJ1-1; 11 bases are a match to TRBD1. Germline values: CDR1 LNHDA, CDR2 SQIVND (reference sequence). The CDR3 runs to 14 residues. With 5 bases clipped from V and 11 bases from J, the junction kept 10 bases outside the gene matches. The CDR3 region has the DNA TGTGCCAGTAGTTCCCGACGGACAGGGGGCCGGGCTTTCTTT. Translating gives CASSSRRTGGRAFF.

This chain links TRBV19 with TRBJ1-5; D is possibly TRBD1 (6 bases). Germline-derived CDR1 and CDR2 are LNHDA and SQIVND (reference sequence). CDR3 length: 16 amino acids. V lost 0 bases and J lost 6, with 15 bases in between. Written as DNA, the CDR3 is TGTGCCAGTAGTATAGACGCTACAGGGTATGGTCAGCCCCAGCATTTT. Translating gives CASSIDATGYGQPQHF.

With regard to this clone: Mismatch with germline at one junction end may stem from a read error. This sequence joins TRBV5-4 and TRBJ2-1, with 9 bases fitting TRBD2. The germline V gene has CDR1 SGHNT and CDR2 YYREEE (reference sequence). The CDR3 is made up of 15 amino acids. The CDR3 DNA is TGTGCCAGCAGCTTGGCCGTAGCGGGAGACAATGAGCAGCTCTTC. This encodes CASSLAVAGDNEQLF.

The genes are TRBV6-5 and TRBJ2-5; 10 positions match TRBD2. The V gene's germline CDR1 is MNHEY and CDR2 SVGAGI. Losses at the gene ends were 5 bases for V and 4 bases for J; bases not matched to a gene: 4. The length of the CDR3 is 14 residues. The CDR3 sequence: CASSQAGGRETQYF. Written as DNA, the CDR3 is TGTGCCAGCAGTCAAGCGGGAGGGAGAGAGACCCAGTACTTC.

The chain uses TRBV29-1 and TRBJ1-4; the D is unclear. Germline-derived CDR1 and CDR2 are SQVTM and ANQGSEA. Trimming removed 5 bases from V and 6 bases from J, with 7 bases in between. CDR3 length equals 11 residues. CDR3 coding DNA: TGCAGCGTTCTGAGGGATGAAAAACTGTTTTTT. It yields the protein CSVLRDEKLFF.